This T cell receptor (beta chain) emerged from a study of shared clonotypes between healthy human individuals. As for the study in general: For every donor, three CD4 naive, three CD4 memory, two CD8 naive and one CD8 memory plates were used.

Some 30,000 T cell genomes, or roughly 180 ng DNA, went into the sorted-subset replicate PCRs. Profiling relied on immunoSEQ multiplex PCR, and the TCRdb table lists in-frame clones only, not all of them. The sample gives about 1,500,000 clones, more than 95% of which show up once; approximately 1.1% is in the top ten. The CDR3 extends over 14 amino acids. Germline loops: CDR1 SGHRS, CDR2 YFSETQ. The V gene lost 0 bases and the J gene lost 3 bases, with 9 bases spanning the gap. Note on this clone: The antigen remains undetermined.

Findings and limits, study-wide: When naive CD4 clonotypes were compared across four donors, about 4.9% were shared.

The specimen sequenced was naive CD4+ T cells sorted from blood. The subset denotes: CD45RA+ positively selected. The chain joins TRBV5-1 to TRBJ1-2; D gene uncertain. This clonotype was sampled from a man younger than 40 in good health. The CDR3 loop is CASSLGEGYYGYTF. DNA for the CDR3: TGCGCCAGCAGCTTGGGGGAGGGTTACTATGGCTACACCTTC.